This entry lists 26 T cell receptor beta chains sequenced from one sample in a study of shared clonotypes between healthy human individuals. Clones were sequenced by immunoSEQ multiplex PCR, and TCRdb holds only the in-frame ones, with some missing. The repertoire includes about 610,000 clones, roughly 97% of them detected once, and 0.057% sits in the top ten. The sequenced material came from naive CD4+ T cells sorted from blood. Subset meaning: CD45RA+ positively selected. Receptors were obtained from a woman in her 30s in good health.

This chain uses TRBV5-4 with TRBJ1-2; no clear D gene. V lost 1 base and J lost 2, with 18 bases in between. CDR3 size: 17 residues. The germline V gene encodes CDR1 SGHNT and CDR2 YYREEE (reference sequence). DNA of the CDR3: TGTGCCAGCAGCTTGTCGCCAGGCGGGATCTCCAACTATGGCTACACCTTC. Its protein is CASSLSPGGISNYGYTF.

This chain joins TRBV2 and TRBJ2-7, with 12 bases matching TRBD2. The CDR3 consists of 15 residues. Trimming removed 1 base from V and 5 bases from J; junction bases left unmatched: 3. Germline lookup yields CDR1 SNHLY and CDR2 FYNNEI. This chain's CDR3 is CASSEGTSGTNEQYF. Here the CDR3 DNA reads TGTGCCAGCAGTGAAGGGACTAGCGGGACCAACGAGCAGTACTTC.

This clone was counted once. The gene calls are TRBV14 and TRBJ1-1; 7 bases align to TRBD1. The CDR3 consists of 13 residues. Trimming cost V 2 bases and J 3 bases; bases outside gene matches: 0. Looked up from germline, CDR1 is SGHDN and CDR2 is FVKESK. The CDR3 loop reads CASSQQGDTEAFF. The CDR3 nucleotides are TGTGCCAGCAGCCAACAGGGGGACACTGAAGCTTTCTTT.

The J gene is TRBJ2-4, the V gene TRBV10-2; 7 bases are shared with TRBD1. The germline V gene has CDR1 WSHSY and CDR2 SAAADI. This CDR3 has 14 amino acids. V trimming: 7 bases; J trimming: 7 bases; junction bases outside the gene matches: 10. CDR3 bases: TGCGCCAGCATTCGGACAGGTGATGCTAACATTCAGTACTTC. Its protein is CASIRTGDANIQYF.

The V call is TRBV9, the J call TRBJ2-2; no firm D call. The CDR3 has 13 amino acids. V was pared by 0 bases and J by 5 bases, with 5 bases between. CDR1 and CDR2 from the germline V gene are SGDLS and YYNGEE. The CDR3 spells CASSVVTTGELFF. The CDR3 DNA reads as TGTGCCAGCAGCGTAGTGACAACCGGGGAGCTGTTTTTT.

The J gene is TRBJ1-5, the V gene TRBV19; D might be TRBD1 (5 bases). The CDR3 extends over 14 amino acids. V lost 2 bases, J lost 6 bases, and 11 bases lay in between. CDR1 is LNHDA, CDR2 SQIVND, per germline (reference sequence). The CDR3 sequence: CASSIKSGFQPQHF. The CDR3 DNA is TGTGCCAGTAGTATAAAGTCAGGGTTTCAGCCCCAGCATTTT.

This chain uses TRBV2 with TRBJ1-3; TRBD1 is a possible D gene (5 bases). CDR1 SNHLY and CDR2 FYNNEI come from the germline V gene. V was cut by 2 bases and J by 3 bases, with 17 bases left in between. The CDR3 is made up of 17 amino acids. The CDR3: CASSETPGQILGNTIYF. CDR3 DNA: TGTGCCAGCAGTGAAACGCCCGGACAAATTCTTGGAAACACCATATATTTT.

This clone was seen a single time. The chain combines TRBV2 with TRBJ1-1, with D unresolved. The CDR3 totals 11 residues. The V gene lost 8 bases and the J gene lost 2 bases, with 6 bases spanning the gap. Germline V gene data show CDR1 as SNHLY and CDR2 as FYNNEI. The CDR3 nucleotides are TGTGCCAGCCTATTAAACACTGAAGCTTTCTTT. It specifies CASLLNTEAFF.

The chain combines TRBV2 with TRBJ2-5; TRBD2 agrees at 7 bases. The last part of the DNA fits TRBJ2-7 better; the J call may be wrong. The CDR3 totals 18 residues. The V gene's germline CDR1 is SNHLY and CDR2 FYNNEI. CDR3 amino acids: CASSRWGGGRGNDYEQYF. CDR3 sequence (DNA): TGTGCCAGCAGTAGGTGGGGTGGCGGGAGAGGGAACGACTACGAGCAGTACTTC.

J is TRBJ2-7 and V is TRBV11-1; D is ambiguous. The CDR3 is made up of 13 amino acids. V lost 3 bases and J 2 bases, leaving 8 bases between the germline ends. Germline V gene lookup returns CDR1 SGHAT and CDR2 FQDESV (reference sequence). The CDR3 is CASSFAPPYEQYF. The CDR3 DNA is TGTGCCAGCAGCTTTGCTCCTCCCTACGAGCAGTACTTC.

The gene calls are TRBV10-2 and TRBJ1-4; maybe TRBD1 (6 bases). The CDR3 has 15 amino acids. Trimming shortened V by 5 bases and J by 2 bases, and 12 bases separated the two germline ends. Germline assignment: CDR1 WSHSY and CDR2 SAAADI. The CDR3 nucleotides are TGCGCCAGCAGTACAGGGTTAACTACTAATGAAAAACTGTTTTTT. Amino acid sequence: CASSTGLTTNEKLFF.

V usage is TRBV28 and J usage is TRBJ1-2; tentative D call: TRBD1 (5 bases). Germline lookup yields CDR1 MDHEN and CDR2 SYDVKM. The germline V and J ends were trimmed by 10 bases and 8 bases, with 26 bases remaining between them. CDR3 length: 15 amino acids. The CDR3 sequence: CATNQLRGKVEGYTF. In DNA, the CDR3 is TGTGCCACGAACCAATTAAGGGGCAAGGTGGAAGGCTACACCTTC.

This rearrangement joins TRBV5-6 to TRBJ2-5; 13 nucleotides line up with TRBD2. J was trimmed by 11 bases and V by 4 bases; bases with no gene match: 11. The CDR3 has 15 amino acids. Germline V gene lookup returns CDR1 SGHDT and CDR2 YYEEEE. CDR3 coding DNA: TGTGCCAGCAGCGGGACCCTCGGACTAGCGGGGGAGCAGTACTTC. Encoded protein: CASSGTLGLAGEQYF.

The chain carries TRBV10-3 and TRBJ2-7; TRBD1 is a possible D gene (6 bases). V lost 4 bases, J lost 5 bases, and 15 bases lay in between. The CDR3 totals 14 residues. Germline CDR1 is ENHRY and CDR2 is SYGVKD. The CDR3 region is CAISGRQDQNEQYF. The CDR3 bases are TGTGCCATCAGTGGTCGACAGGACCAAAACGAGCAGTACTTC.

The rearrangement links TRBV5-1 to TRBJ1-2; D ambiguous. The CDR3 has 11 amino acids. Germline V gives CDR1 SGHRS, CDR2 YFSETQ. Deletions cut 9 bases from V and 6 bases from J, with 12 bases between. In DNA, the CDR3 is TGCGCCATCAGGACGGGCGATGGCTACACCTTC. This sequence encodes CAIRTGDGYTF.

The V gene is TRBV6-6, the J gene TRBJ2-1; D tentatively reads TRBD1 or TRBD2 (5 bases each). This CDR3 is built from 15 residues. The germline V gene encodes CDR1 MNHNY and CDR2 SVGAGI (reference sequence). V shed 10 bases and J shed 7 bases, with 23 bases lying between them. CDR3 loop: CATQQSGRGENEQFF. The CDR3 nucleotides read TGTGCCACCCAGCAATCGGGCCGAGGGGAGAATGAGCAGTTCTTC.

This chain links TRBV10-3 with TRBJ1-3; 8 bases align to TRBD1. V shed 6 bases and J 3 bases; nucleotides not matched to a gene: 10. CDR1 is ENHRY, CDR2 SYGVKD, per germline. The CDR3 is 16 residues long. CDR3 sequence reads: CAISRSGTGDGNTIYF. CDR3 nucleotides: TGTGCCATCAGCAGGTCCGGGACAGGAGATGGAAACACCATATATTTT.

CDR3: CASSLVSGKETQYF. Here the CDR3 DNA reads TGCGCCAGCAGCTTGGTTAGCGGGAAAGAGACCCAGTACTTC. This chain uses TRBV5-1 with TRBJ2-5, with 8 positions matching TRBD2. Germline V lookup: CDR1 SGHRS, CDR2 YFSETQ. Trimming at V came to 0 bases and at J to 3 bases, leaving 1 base not matched to a gene. This CDR3 spans 14 amino acids.

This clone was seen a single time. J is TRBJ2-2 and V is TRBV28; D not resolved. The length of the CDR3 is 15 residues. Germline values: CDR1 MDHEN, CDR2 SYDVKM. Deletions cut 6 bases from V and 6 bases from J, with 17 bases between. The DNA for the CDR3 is TGTGCCAGCAGACTTCGGACCTTAACACCCGGGGAGCTGTTTTTT. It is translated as CASRLRTLTPGELFF.

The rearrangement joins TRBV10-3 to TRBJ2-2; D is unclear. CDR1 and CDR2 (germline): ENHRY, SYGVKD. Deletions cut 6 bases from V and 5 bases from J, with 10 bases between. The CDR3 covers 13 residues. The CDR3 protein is CAIRTTGTGELFF. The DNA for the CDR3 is TGTGCCATCAGAACCACCGGGACCGGGGAGCTGTTTTTT.

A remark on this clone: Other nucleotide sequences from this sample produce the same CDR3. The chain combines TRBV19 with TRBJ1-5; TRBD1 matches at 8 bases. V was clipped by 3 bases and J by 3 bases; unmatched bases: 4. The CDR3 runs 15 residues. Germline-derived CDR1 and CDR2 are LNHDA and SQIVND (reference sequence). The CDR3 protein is CASSIGTGNNQPQHF. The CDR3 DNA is TGTGCCAGTAGTATCGGGACAGGCAACAATCAGCCCCAGCATTTT.

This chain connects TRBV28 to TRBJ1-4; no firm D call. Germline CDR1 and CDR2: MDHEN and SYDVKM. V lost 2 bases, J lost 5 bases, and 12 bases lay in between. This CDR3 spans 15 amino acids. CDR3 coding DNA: TGTGCCAGCAGTTTACAGAGCCGGGCGAATGAAAAACTGTTTTTT. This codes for CASSLQSRANEKLFF.

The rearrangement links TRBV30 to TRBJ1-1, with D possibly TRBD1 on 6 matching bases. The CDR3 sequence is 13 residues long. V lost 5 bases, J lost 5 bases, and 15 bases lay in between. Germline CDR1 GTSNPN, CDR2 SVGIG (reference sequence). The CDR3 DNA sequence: TGTGCCTGGGAACTACAGGGCTGGACTGAAGCTTTCTTT. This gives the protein CAWELQGWTEAFF.

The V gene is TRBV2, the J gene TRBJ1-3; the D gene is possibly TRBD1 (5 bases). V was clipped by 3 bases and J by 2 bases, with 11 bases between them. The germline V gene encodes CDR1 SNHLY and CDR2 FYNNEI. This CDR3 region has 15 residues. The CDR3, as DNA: TGTGCCAGCAGTGAGGGGCCTGGGGCTGGAAACACCATATATTTT. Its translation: CASSEGPGAGNTIYF. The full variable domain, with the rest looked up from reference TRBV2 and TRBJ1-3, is EPEVTQTPSHQVTQMGQEVILRCVPISNHLYFYWYRQILGQKVEFLVSFYNNEISEKSEIFDDQFSVERPDGSNFTLKIRSTKLEDSAMYFCASSEGPGAGNTIYFGEGSWLTVV.

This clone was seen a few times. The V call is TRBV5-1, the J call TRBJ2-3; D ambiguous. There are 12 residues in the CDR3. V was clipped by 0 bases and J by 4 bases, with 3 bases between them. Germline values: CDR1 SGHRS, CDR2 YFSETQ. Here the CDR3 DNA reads TGCGCCAGCAGCTTGGTCCCAGATACGCAGTATTTT. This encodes CASSLVPDTQYF.

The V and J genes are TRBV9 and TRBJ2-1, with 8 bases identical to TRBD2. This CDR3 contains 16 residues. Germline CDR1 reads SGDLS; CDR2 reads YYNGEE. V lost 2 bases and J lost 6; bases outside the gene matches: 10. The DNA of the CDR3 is TGTGCCAGCAGCGTGTACCCCGCGGGAGGAGGCAATGAGCAGTTCTTC. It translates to CASSVYPAGGGNEQFF.